This is a list of T cell receptor beta chains from one sample in a study of T-cell reconstitution after alpha-beta-depleted transplantation in children. One entry per CDR3 protein, called by TCRdb with MiXCR from the PCR reads. Among almost 600,000 distinct CDR3 sequences, over 20% were seen once, and the ten largest hold under 45%. Sequenced here: PBMCs, sampled before TCRalphabeta/CD19-depleted stem cell transplant. These receptors were collected from a boy in the first two years of life with Wiskott-Aldrich syndrome, due to receive a stem cell transplant. CDR3s include the opening cysteine and the closing phenylalanine or tryptophan. Fields, in order: CDR3 protein, V gene, clone size. The listing skips clone size in some rows; elsewhere it reads once, few, many or a size class.

CDR3aa: CASSPPRAQPQHF
v_gene: TRBV7-2
abundance: .

CDR3aa: CASSPRDGKYNEQFF
v_gene: TRBV7-9
abundance: .

CDR3aa: CASSTRQGIGELFF
v_gene: TRBV5-1
abundance: few

CDR3aa: CASSLSGRKEETQYF
v_gene: TRBV5-1
abundance: .

CDR3aa: CASSPLAKSYNEQFF
v_gene: TRBV5-1
abundance: .

CDR3aa: CASSLQTTNEQFF
v_gene: TRBV12-3/TRBV12-4
abundance: few

CDR3aa: CASSLQGQRGYTF
v_gene: TRBV12-3/TRBV12-4
abundance: .

CDR3aa: CASSPWGSETQYF
v_gene: TRBV12-3/TRBV12-4
abundance: .

CDR3aa: CASSLRAGRRDTQYF
v_gene: TRBV12-3/TRBV12-4
abundance: .

CDR3aa: CASSQTDKVTYNEQFF
v_gene: TRBV14
abundance: few

CDR3aa: CATSDQGSGYGYTF
v_gene: TRBV24-1
abundance: few

CDR3aa: CASSRGVPTRGETQYF
v_gene: TRBV5-1
abundance: .

CDR3aa: CSARVLFGTSIYNEQFF
v_gene: TRBV20-1
abundance: .

CDR3aa: CASSLTGPPDEQYF
v_gene: TRBV5-1
abundance: .

CDR3aa: CASSQLGGVGEQFF
v_gene: TRBV3-1
abundance: few

CDR3aa: CASTGQGGLAGSYEQYF
v_gene: TRBV5-1
abundance: few

CDR3aa: CASSSISGRQNIQYF
v_gene: TRBV5-1
abundance: few

CDR3aa: CATSDFLDTQYF
v_gene: TRBV24-1
abundance: .

CDR3aa: CASTLRLGVGETEQYF
v_gene: TRBV28
abundance: few

CDR3aa: CASSLGAPGTDTQYF
v_gene: TRBV7-9
abundance: .

CDR3aa: CASLLDTQYF
v_gene: TRBV25-1
abundance: few

CDR3aa: CRPDRGSPPNQPQHF
v_gene: TRBV29-1
abundance: .

CDR3aa: CASSLPGPEAFF
v_gene: TRBV5-1
abundance: .

CDR3aa: CASSYIYGAQGVQFF
v_gene: TRBV6-2/TRBV6-3
abundance: few

CDR3aa: CASSDPQGLRNTIYF
v_gene: TRBV12-3/TRBV12-4
abundance: few

CDR3aa: CASSTGGVSTDTQYF
v_gene: TRBV7-9
abundance: .

CDR3aa: CSASHRGSSYDQYF
v_gene: TRBV20-1
abundance: .

CDR3aa: CASIRTSGSGGTDTQYF
v_gene: TRBV12-3/TRBV12-4
abundance: few

CDR3aa: CASSLNGGYNEQFF
v_gene: TRBV5-1
abundance: few

CDR3aa: CATGGETQYF
v_gene: TRBV7-9
abundance: .

CDR3aa: CSALTTSLNKETQYF
v_gene: TRBV20-1
abundance: .

CDR3aa: CASSSGWADTQYF
v_gene: TRBV5-1
abundance: .